This T cell receptor beta chain derives from a study of OX40 agonist ivuxolimab in advanced cancers. Measured with immunoSEQ multiplex PCR; TCRdb has only the in-frame clones, and not every one. Of 60,000 or so clones in the sample, roughly 85% are singletons; the top ten hold under 0.65%. As for this clone: The antigen is unknown.

CDR3 size: 16 residues. J was trimmed by 1 base and V by 2 bases; bases with no gene match: 1. From germline, CDR1 is MNHNS and CDR2 SASEGT. Patients who had autoimmune disease history or got systemic immunosuppression were left out. Findings and caveats of the study: Antigens targeted by the expanded peripheral T cells were not determined. More expanded clones were seen, on average, in CD8+ T cells than in CD4+.

Sequencing used CD4+ or CD8+ T cells sorted from blood, obtained in a trial of the OX40 agonist ivuxolimab. This clonotype originated in an adult with an advanced solid tumor such as melanoma, head and neck, liver or kidney cancer. V usage is TRBV6-1 and J usage is TRBJ2-2, with TRBD1 identical over 10 bases. This CDR3 is CASSERTGGNTGELFF. The CDR3 region has the DNA TGTGCCAGCAGTGAACGGACAGGGGGGAACACCGGGGAGCTGTTTTTT.